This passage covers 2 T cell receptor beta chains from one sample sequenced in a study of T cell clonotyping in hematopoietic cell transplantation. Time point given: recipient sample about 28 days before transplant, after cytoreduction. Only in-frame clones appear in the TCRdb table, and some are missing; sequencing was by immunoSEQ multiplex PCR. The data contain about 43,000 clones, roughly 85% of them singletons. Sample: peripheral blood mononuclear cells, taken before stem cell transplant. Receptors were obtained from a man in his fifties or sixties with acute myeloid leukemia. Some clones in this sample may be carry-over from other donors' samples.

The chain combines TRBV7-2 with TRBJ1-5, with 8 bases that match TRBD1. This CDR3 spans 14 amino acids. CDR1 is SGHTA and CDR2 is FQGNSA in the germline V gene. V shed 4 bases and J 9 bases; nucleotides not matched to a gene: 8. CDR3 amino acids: CASSSGQGHRPQHF. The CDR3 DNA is TGTGCCAGCAGCTCAGGACAGGGCCACCGGCCCCAGCATTTT.

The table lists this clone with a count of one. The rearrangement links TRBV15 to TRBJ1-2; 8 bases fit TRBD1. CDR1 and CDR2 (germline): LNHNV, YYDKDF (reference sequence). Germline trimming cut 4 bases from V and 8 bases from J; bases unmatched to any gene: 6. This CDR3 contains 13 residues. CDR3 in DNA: TGTGCCACCAGCACAGGACAGGGAAGCGGCTACACCTTC. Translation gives CATSTGQGSGYTF.